This paragraph reports one TCR beta chain. The sample comes from a study of control samples from healthy donors and cancer patients. Some clones are missing from TCRdb's copy, which holds only in-frame ones; the method was immunoSEQ multiplex PCR. There are 70,000 to 90,000 clones in the sample; roughly 93% occur only once, and less than 6% lies in the top ten. V lost 1 base and J 9 bases, leaving 4 bases between the germline ends. The CDR3 has 11 amino acids. The V gene's germline CDR1 is LGHDT and CDR2 YNNKEL (reference sequence). The TCR originated in a woman aged 18 to 35 in good health. Sequenced material: blood. V gene TRBV3-1 (or the pseudogene TRBV3-2) combines with J gene TRBJ2-1; D unresolved. The CDR3 DNA follows: TGTGCCAGCAGCCAAGCTGGTGAGCAGTTCTTC. The encoded protein is CASSQAGEQFF.